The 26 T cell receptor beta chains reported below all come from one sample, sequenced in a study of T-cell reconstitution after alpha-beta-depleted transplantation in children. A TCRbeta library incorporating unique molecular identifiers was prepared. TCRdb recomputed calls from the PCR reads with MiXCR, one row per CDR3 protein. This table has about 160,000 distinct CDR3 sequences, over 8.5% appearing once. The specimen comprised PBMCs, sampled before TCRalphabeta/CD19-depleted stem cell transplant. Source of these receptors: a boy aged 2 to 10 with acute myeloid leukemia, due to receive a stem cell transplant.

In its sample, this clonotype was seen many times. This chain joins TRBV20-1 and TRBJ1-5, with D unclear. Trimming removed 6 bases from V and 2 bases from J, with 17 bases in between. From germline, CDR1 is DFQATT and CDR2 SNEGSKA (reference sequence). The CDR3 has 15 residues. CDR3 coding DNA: TGCAGTGCCAGACTTTCAGCGACTGGCAATCAGCCCCAGCATTTT. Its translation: CSARLSATGNQPQHF.

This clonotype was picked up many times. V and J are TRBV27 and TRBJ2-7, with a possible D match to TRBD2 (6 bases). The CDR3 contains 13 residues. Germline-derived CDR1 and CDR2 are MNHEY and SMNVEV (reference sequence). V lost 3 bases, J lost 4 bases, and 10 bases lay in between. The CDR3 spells CASSFASGYEQYF. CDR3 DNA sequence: TGTGCCAGCAGTTTCGCGAGCGGGTACGAGCAGTACTTC.

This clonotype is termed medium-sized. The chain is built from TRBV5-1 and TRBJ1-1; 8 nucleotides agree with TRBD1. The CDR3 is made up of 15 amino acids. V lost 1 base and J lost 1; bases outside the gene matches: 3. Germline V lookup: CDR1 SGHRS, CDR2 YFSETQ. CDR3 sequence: CASSLSGTGNTEAFF. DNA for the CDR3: TGCGCCAGCAGCTTGTCTGGGACAGGGAACACTGAAGCTTTCTTT.

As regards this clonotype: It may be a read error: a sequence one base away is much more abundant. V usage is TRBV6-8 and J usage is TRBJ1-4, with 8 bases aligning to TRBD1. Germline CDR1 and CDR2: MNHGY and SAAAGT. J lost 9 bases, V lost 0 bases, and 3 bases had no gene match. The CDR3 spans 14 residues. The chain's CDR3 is CASSYSAGGKKLFF. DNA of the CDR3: TGTGCCAGCAGTTACTCCGCAGGGGGCAAAAAACTGTTTTTT.

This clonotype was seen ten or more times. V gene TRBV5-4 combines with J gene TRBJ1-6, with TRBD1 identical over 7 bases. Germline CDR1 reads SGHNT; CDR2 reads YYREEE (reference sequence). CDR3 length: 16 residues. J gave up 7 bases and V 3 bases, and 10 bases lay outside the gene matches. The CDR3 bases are TGTGCCAGCAGCTATGACAGGGCCCTACGGAATTCACCCCTCCACTTT. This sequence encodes CASSYDRALRNSPLHF.

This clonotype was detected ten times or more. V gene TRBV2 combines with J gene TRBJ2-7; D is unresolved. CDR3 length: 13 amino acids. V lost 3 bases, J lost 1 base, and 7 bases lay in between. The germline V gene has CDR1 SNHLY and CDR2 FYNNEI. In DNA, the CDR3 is TGTGCCAGCAGTGAGTCCGTTTCCTACGAGCAGTACGTC. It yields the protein CASSESVSYEQYV.

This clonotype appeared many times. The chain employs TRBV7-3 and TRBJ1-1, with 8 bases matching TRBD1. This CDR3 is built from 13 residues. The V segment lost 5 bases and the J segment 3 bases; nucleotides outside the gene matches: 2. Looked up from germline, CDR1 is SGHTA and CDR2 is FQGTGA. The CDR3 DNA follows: TGTGCCAGCAGCGCGACAGGGGACACTGAAGCTTTCTTT. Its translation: CASSATGDTEAFF.

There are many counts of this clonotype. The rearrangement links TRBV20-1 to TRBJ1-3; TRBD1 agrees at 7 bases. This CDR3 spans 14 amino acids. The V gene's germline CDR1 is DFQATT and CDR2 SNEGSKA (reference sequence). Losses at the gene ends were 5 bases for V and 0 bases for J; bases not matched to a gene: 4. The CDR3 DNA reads TGCAGTGCTCCGGGACAGAACTCTGGAAACACCATATATTTT. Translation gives CSAPGQNSGNTIYF.

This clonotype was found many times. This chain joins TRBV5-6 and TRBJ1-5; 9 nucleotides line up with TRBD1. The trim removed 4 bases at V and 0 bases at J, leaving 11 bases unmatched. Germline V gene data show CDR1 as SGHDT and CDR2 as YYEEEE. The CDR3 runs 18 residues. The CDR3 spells CASSEGQGGSYSNQPQHF. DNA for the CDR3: TGTGCCAGCAGCGAGGGACAGGGAGGGTCTTATAGCAATCAGCCCCAGCATTTT.

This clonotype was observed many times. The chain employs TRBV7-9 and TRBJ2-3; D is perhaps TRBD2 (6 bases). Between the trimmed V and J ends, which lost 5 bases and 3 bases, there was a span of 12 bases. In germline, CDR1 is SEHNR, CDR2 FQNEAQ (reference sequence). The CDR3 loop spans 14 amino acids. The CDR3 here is CASSPNSGTDTQYF. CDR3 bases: TGTGCCAGCAGCCCCAACAGCGGGACAGATACGCAGTATTTT.

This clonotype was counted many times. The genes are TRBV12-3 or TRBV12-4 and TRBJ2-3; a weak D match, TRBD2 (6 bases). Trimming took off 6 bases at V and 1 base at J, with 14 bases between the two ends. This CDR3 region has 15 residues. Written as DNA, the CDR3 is TGTGCCAGCAGCCAGGAGGGGCCTCGCACAGATACGCAGTATTTT. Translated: CASSQEGPRTDTQYF.

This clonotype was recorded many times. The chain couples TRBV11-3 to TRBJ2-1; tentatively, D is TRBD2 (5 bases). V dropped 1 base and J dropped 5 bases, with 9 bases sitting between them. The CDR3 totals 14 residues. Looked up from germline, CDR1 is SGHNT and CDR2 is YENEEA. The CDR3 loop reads CASSLGGPNNEQFF. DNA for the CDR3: TGTGCCAGCAGCTTAGGAGGGCCCAACAATGAGCAGTTCTTC.

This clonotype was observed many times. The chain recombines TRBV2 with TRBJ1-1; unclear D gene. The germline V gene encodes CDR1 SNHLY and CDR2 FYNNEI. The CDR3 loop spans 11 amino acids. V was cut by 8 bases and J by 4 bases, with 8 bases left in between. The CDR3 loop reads CASRRATEAFF. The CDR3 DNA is TGTGCCAGCCGTAGGGCCACTGAAGCTTTCTTT. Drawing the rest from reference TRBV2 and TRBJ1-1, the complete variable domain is EPEVTQTPSHQVTQMGQEVILRCVPISNHLYFYWYRQILGQKVEFLVSFYNNEISEKSEIFDDQFSVERPDGSNFTLKIRSTKLEDSAMYFCASRRATEAFFGQGTRLTVV.

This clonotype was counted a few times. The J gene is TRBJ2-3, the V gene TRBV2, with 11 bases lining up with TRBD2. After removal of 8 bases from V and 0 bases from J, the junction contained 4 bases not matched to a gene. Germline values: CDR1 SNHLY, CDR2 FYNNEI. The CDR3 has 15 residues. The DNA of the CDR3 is TGTGCCAGCCAGTGGACTAGCGGGAGCACAGATACGCAGTATTTT. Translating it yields CASQWTSGSTDTQYF.

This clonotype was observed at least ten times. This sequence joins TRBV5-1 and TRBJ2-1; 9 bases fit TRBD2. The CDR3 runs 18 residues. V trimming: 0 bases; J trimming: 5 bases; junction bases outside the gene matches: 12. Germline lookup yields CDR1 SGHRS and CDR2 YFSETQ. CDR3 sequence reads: CASSLAGGSGSIHNEQFF. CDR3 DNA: TGCGCCAGCAGCTTGGCCGGGGGTAGCGGGAGTATCCACAATGAGCAGTTCTTC.

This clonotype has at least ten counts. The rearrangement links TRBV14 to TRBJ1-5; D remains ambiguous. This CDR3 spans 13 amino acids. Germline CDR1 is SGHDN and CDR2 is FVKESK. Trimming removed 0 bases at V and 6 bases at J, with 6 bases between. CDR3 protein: CASSQEVGQPQHF. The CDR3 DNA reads TGTGCCAGCAGCCAAGAAGTGGGTCAGCCCCAGCATTTT.

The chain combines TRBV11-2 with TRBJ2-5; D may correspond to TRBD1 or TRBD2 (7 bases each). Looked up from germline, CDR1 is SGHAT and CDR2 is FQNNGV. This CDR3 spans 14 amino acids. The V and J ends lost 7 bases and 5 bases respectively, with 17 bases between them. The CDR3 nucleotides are TGTGCCAGCAAGGGGGCAGGGGGGGTGGAGACCCAGTACTTC. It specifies CASKGAGGVETQYF.

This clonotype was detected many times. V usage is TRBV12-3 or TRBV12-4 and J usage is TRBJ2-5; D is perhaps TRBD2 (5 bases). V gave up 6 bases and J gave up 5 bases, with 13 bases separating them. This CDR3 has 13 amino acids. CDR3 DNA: TGTGCCAGCAGCCAGACTAATCTTGAGACCCAGTACTTC. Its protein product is CASSQTNLETQYF.

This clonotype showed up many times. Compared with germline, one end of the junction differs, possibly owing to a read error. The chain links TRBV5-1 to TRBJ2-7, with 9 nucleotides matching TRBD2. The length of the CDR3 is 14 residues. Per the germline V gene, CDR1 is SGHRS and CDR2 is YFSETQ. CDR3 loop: CAISLGTSIYEQYF. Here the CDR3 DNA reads TGCGCCATCAGCTTGGGGACTAGCATCTACGAGCAGTACTTC.

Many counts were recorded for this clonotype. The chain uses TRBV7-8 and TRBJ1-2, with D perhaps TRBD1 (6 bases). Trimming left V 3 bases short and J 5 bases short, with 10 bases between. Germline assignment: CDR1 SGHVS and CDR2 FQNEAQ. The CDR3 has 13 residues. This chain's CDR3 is CASSFGGAYGYTF. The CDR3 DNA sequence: TGTGCCAGCAGCTTTGGGGGGGCTTATGGCTACACCTTC. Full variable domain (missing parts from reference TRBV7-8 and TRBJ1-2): GAGVSQSPRYKVAKRGQDVALRCDPISGHVSLFWYQQALGQGPEFLTYFQNEAQLDKSGLPSDRFFAERPEGSVSTLKIQRTQQEDSAVYLCASSFGGAYGYTFGSGTRLTVV.

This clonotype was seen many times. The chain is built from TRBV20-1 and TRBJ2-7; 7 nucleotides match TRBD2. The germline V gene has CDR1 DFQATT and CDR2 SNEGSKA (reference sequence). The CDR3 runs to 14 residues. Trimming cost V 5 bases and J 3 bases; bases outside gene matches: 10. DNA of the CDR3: TGCAGTGCTGGAGGCTGGGCGGGAGACTACGAGCAGTACTTC. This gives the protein CSAGGWAGDYEQYF.

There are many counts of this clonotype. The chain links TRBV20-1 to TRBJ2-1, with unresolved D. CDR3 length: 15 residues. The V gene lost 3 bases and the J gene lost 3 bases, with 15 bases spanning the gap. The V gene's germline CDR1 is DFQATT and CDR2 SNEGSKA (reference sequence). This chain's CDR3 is CSASSAPTLYNEQFF. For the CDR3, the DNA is TGCAGTGCTAGCAGTGCCCCGACCCTCTACAATGAGCAGTTCTTC.

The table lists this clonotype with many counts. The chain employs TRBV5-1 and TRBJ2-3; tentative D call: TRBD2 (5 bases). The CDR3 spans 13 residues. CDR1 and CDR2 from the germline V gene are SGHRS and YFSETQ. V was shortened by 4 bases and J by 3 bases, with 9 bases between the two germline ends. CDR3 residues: CASSPRTTDTQYF. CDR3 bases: TGCGCCAGCAGCCCTCGGACTACAGATACGCAGTATTTT.

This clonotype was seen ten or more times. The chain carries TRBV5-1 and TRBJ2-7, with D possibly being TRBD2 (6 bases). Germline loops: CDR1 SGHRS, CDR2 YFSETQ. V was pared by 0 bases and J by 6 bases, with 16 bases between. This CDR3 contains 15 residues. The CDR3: CASSLGAGTMREQYF. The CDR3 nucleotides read TGCGCCAGCAGCTTGGGTGCGGGGACGATGCGCGAGCAGTACTTC.

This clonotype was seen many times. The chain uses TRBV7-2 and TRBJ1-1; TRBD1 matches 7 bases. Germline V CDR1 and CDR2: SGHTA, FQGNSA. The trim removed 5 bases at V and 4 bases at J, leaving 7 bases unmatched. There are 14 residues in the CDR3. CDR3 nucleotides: TGTGCCAGCAGCCCGACAGGGTTTCGCACTGAAGCTTTCTTT. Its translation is CASSPTGFRTEAFF.

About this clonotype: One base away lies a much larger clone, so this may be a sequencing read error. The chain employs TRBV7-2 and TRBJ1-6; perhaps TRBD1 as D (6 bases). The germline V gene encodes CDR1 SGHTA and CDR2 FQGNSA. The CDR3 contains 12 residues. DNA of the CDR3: TGTGCCAGCAGGACAGGAGGCTCACCCATCCACTTT. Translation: CASRTGGSPIHF.